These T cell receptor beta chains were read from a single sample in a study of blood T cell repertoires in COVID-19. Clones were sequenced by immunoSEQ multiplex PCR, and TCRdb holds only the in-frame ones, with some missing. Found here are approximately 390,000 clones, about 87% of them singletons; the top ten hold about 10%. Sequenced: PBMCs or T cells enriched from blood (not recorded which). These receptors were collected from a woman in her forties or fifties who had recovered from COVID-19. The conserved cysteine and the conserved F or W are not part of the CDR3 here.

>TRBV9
ASSVAIDRAYGYT
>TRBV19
ASNSELRPGELF
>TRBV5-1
ASSLGTGGGSYGYT
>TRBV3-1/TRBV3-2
ASSPSHGRGWAF
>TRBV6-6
ASSPRTLIAGTVSGNTIY
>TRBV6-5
ASRYREGYNEQF
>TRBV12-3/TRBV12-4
ASSPNSSGEQF
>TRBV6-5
ASRAGAKQPQH
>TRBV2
ASRGTGGDQPQH
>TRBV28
ASSKAGGYGYT
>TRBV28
ASSFQGGNTEAF
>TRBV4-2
ASSQELTTYNEQF
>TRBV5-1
ASSLFATSGENTGELF
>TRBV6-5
ASSYAGGSWGYT
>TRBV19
ASSIGSGGGSGGPQH
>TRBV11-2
ASSPPTNTGELF
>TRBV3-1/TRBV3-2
ASSYRTGGTGANVLT
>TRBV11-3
ASSLDPVAGQSKSFQETQY
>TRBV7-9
ASSFRDRPGNTIY
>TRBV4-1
ASSFRRQVNEKLF
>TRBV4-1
ASSHSGTTETQY
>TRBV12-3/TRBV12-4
ASKRGGRETQY
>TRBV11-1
ASSLANDRVYEQY
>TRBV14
ASSQFLDFINEQF
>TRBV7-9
ASSLGANEQF
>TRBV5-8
ASSFGSQPQH
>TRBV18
ASSPAGQGGLSTEAF
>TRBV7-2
ASSYLPGFARAYEQY
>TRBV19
ASGTGHSGNTIY
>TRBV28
ASSPDRGAYNEQF
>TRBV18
ASSPSVGANGELF
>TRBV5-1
ASSLGTSGYNEQF
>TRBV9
ASSVVASGYNEQF
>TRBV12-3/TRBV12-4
ASEQRMNTEAF
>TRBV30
ASYDRGNTGELF
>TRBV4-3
ASSPGRQGWGYT
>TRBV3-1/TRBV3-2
ASSQDRDEQY
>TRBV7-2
ASSLLAVNYGYT
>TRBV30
AWRFGGTGASPLH
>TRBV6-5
ASSYSNRAEAF
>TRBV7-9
ASSPAGPYGYT
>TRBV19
ASSIDRKGAYGYT